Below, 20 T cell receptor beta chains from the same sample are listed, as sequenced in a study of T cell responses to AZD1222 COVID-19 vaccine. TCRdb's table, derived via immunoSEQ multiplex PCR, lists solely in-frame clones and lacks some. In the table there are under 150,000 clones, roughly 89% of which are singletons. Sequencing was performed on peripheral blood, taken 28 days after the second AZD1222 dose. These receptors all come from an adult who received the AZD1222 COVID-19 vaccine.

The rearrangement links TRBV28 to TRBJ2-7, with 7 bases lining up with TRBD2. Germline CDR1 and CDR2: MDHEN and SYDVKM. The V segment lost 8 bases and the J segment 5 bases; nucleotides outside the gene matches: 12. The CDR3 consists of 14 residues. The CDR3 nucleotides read TGTGCCAGCGTTAGGTGGCGGGAGTGGGACGAGCAGTACTTC. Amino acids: CASVRWREWDEQYF.

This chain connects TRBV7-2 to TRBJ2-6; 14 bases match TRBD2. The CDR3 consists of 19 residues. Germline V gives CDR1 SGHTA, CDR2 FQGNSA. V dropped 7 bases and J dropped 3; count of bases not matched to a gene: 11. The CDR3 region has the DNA TGTGCCAGCATCACTCAGGGGACTAGCGGGAGTTTTGGGGCCAACGTCCTGACTTTC. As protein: CASITQGTSGSFGANVLTF.

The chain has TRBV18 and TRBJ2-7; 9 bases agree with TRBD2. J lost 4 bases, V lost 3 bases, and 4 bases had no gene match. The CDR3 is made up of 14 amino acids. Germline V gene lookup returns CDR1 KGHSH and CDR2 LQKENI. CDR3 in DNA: TGTGCCAGCTCACCTGCGGGGGGGCCGTACGAGCAGTACTTC. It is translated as CASSPAGGPYEQYF.

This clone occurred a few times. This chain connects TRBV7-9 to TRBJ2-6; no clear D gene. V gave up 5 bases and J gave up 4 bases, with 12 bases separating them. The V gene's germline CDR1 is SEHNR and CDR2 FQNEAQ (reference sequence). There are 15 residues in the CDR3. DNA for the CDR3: TGTGCCAGCAGCCCCGGGCATACGGGGGCCAACGTCCTGACTTTC. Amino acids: CASSPGHTGANVLTF.

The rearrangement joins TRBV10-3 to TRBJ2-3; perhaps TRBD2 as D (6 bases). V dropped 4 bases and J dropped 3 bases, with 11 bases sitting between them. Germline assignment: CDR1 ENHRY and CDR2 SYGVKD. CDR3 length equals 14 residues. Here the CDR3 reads CAISGGVGTDTQYF. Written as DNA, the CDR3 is TGTGCCATCAGTGGCGGGGTAGGAACAGATACGCAGTATTTT.

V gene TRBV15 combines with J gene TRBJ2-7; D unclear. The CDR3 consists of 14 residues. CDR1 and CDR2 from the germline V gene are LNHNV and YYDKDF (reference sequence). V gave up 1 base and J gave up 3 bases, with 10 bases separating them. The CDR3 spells CATSRGGVDYEQYF. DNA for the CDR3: TGTGCCACCAGCAGAGGAGGCGTCGACTACGAGCAGTACTTC.

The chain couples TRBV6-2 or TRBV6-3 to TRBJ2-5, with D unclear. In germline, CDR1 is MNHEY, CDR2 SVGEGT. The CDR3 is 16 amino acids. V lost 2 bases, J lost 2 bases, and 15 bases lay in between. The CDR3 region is CASSYTDPQLQETQYF. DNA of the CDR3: TGTGCCAGCAGTTACACGGACCCGCAGTTACAAGAGACCCAGTACTTC.

The CDR3 spells CASSYFGQGHNEQFF. In DNA, the CDR3 is TGTGCCAGCAGTTACTTTGGGCAGGGGCACAATGAGCAGTTCTTC. The chain joins TRBV6-5 to TRBJ2-1; TRBD1 might be the D (6 bases). The CDR3 loop spans 15 amino acids. V lost 1 base to trimming and J lost 5 bases, with 12 bases between them. Germline loops: CDR1 MNHEY, CDR2 SVGAGI.

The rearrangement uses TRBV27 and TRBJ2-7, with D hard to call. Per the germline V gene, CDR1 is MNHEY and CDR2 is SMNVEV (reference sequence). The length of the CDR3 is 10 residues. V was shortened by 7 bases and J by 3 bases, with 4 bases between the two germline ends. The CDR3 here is CASTGYEQYF. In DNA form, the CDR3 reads TGTGCCAGCACGGGCTACGAGCAGTACTTC.

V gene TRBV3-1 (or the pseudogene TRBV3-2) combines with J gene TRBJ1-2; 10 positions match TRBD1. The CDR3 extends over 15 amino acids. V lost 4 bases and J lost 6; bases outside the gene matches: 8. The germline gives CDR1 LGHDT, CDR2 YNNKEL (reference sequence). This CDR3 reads CASSLGSGQGHGYTF. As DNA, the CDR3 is TGTGCCAGCAGCCTTGGCTCGGGACAGGGGCATGGCTACACCTTC.

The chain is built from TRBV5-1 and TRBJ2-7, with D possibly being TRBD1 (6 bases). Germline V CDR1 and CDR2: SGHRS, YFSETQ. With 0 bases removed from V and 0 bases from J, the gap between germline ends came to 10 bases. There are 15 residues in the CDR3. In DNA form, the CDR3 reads TGCGCCAGCAGCTTGGAGGGCAGGGGCTCCTACGAGCAGTACTTC. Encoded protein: CASSLEGRGSYEQYF.

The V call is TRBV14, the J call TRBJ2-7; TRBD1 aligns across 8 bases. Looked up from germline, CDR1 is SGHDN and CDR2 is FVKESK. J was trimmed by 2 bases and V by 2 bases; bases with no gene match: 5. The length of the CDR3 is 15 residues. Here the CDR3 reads CASSQYLDRAYEQYF. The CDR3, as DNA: TGTGCCAGCAGCCAATACTTGGACAGGGCCTACGAGCAGTACTTC.

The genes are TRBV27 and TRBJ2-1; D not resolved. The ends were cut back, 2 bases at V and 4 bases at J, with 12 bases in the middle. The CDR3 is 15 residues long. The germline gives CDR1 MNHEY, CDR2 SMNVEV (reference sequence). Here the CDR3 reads CASSLKRALYNEQFF. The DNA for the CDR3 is TGTGCCAGCAGTTTAAAGCGAGCCCTATACAATGAGCAGTTCTTC.

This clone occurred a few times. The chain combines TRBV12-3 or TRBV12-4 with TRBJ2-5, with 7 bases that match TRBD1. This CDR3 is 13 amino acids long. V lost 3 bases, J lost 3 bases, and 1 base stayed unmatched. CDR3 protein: CASSLGQKETQYF. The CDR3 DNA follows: TGTGCCAGCAGTTTGGGACAGAAAGAGACCCAGTACTTC.

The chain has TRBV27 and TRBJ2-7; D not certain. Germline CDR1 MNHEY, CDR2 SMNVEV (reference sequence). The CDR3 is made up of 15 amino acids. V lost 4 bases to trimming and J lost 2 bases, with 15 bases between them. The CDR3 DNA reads TGTGCCAGCAGTTCCGCCAAGGTCATCACCTACGAGCAGTACTTC. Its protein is CASSSAKVITYEQYF.

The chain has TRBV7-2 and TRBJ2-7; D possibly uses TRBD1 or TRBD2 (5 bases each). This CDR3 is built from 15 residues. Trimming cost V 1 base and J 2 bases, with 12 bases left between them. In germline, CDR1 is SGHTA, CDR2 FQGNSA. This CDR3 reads CASSLVSRGAYEQYF. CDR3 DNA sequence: TGTGCCAGCAGCTTAGTTAGTCGAGGGGCCTACGAGCAGTACTTC. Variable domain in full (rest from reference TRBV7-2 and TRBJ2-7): GAGVSQSPSNKVTEKGKDVELRCDPISGHTALYWYRQSLGQGLEFLIYFQGNSAPDKSGLPSDRFSAERTGGSVSTLTIQRTQQEDSAVYLCASSLVSRGAYEQYFGPGTRLTVT.

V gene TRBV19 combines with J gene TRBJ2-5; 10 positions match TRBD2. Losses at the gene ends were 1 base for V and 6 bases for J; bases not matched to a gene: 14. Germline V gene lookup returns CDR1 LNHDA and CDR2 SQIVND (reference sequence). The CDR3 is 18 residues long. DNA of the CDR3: TGTGCCAGTAGTATAGTGCTAGCGGGAGAGGGGGGCAGAAAGACCCAGTACTTC. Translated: CASSIVLAGEGGRKTQYF.

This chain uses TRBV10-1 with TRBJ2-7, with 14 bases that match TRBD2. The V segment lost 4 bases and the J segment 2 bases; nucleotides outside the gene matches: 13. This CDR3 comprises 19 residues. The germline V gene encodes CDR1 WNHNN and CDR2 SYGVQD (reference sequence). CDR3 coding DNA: TGCGCCAGCAGTGGTCACCCCGGGACTAGCGGGGGACCTACCTACGAGCAGTACTTC. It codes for CASSGHPGTSGGPTYEQYF.

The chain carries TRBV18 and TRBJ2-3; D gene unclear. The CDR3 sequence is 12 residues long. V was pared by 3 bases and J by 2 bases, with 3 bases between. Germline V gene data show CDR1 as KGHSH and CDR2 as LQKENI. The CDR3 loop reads CASSPDTDTQYF. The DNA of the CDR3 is TGTGCCAGCTCACCCGACACAGATACGCAGTATTTT.

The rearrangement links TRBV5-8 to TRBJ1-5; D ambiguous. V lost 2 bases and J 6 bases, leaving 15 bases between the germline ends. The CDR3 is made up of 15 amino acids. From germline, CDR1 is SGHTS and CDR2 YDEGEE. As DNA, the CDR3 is TGTGCCAGCAGCTTATTCACGGTCGATGGTCAGCCCCAGCATTTT. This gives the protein CASSLFTVDGQPQHF.